The 24 T cell receptor beta chains reported below all come from one sample, sequenced in a study of T cell clusters in autoimmune cytopenias (dated by TCRdb to about 2019). Each sample's TRB amplification started from around 260 ng of peripheral blood genomic DNA, which corresponds to approximately 36,000 genome equivalents. Sequenced using an Illumina MiSeq. TRB rearrangements were amplified by multiplex PCR using a touch-down protocol with TRB-A and TRB-B primer pools mixed in one tube. With the reads reprocessed by TCRdb, a single entry stands for each CDR3 protein sequence and no DNA is reported. This sample's table has entries for 5,500 to 7,500 distinct CDR3 sequences. The ten largest clonotypes hold around 4.7% of the sample. The sample was also reused in another study, on T cell repertoires in aging, cancer and after chemotherapy.

What was sequenced was peripheral blood. The receptors shown here come from a human donor in good health.

The V gene is TRBV27, the J gene TRBJ2-7; the D gene TCRdb calls, TRBD2, cannot be checked with no DNA. This CDR3 is 13 amino acids long. The germline gives CDR1 MNHEY, CDR2 SMNVEV (reference sequence). CDR3 loop: CASRLAGSYEQYF.

This clonotype is identified as medium-sized from frequency. J is TRBJ1-5 and V is TRBV29-1; TCRdb's D call, TRBD1, is unchecked because there is no DNA. The CDR3 contains 11 residues. The germline V gene has CDR1 SQVTM and CDR2 ANQGSEA. CDR3: CSPRGHQPQHF.

The J gene is TRBJ2-7, the V gene TRBV14; the D call of TRBD2 rests on TCRdb alone, since no DNA is present to check it. In germline, CDR1 is SGHDN, CDR2 FVKESK. The CDR3 has 15 amino acids. CDR3 amino acids: CASSPEGWPTYEQYF.

The rearrangement joins TRBV12-3 or TRBV12-4 to TRBJ1-5. The CDR3 has 14 residues. The CDR3 sequence is CASSDWTVNQPQHF.

This clonotype counts as medium-sized by frequency. The chain links TRBV6-2 or TRBV6-3 to TRBJ2-3; TCRdb indicates TRBD2, and absent DNA this call remains unverified. The germline V gene has CDR1 MNHEY and CDR2 SVGEGT. The CDR3 has 15 amino acids. The CDR3 sequence: CASSYSTSGTDTQYF.

The chain couples TRBV6-1 to TRBJ1-2; TCRdb reports TRBD1, a call that lacks DNA to check it against. The CDR3 extends over 11 amino acids. Per the germline V gene, CDR1 is MNHNS and CDR2 is SASEGT. The CDR3 loop reads CASRDGASYTF.

The chain links TRBV2 to TRBJ2-7; lacking DNA, the TRBD1 call made by TCRdb goes unchecked. Germline V gives CDR1 SNHLY, CDR2 FYNNEI. There are 17 residues in the CDR3. The CDR3 loop is CASSDGLGRGDSYEQYF.

The gene calls are TRBV5-1 and TRBJ2-7; absent DNA, TCRdb's TRBD1 call cannot be checked. Germline CDR1 SGHRS, CDR2 YFSETQ. The CDR3 is 16 residues long. The CDR3 protein is CASSGARTGTTYEQYF.

The chain recombines TRBV7-2 with TRBJ2-7. This CDR3 has 13 amino acids. Germline V gene sequence: CDR1 SGHTA, CDR2 FQGNSA. CDR3 residues: CASSLSGSFEQYF. The variable domain in full, completed from reference TRBV7-2 and TRBJ2-7, reads GAGVSQSPSNKVTEKGKDVELRCDPISGHTALYWYRQSLGQGLEFLIYFQGNSAPDKSGLPSDRFSAERTGGSVSTLTIQRTQQEDSAVYLCASSLSGSFEQYFGPGTRLTVT.

Judged by frequency, this clonotype is medium-sized. This rearrangement joins TRBV30 to TRBJ2-3; as DNA is missing, the TRBD2 call by TCRdb cannot be tested. Germline V gene data show CDR1 as GTSNPN and CDR2 as SVGIG (reference sequence). This CDR3 contains 15 residues. Here the CDR3 reads CAWSPGTSGTDTQYF.

The chain employs TRBV11-1 and TRBJ2-5; TCRdb's D call, TRBD1, is unchecked because there is no DNA. This CDR3 region has 15 residues. CDR1 is SGHAT, CDR2 FQDESV, per germline (reference sequence). The CDR3 here is CASSTQTGPQETQYF.

This chain links TRBV7-9 with TRBJ1-1; TCRdb outputs TRBD1, but without DNA this stays unchecked. Looked up from germline, CDR1 is SEHNR and CDR2 is FQNEAQ (reference sequence). This CDR3 is built from 13 residues. CDR3 protein: CASSDQGNTEAFF.

The V gene is TRBV4-2, the J gene TRBJ2-3; with no DNA, the TCRdb D assignment of TRBD2 cannot be verified. CDR1 LGHNA and CDR2 YNFKEQ come from the germline V gene. This CDR3 is built from 17 residues. The CDR3 region is CASSPYSGRADFNTQYF.

CDR3 sequence reads: CSAPGGLSTEAFF. This chain connects TRBV20-1 to TRBJ1-1; TCRdb returns TRBD1, unconfirmable since there is no DNA. In germline, CDR1 is DFQATT, CDR2 SNEGSKA (reference sequence). CDR3 length: 13 amino acids.

The chain uses TRBV6-1 and TRBJ2-7; the TCRdb call, TRBD2, lacks DNA for checking. Germline V CDR1 and CDR2: MNHNS, SASEGT. The CDR3 spans 14 residues. CDR3 sequence reads: CASSEALVTHEQYF.

This chain's CDR3 is CAIRQGASGNTIYF. The chain employs TRBV10-3 and TRBJ1-3; TCRdb selects TRBD1, and the lack of DNA leaves this call unchecked. The CDR3 spans 14 residues. Germline lookup yields CDR1 ENHRY and CDR2 SYGVKD.

This clonotype is called medium-sized based on its frequency. The chain has TRBV18 and TRBJ2-2. This CDR3 has 15 amino acids. Germline CDR1 KGHSH, CDR2 LQKENI. This chain's CDR3 is CASSPRTVNTGELFF.

The chain uses TRBV6-5 and TRBJ1-2. CDR1 is MNHEY and CDR2 is SVGAGI in the germline V gene. This CDR3 has 13 amino acids. The CDR3 region is CASSPSFGDGYTF.

This clonotype is called medium-sized based on its frequency. The V gene is TRBV30, the J gene TRBJ1-6. There are 12 residues in the CDR3. The V gene's germline CDR1 is GTSNPN and CDR2 SVGIG (reference sequence). The CDR3 spells CAWSVRHSPLHF.

The genes are TRBV5-1 and TRBJ2-5; lacking DNA, the TRBD2 call made by TCRdb goes unchecked. Germline CDR1 reads SGHRS; CDR2 reads YFSETQ. The CDR3 contains 16 residues. CDR3: CASSSSTSGDQETQYF.

The J gene is TRBJ2-7, the V gene TRBV27; the TCRdb call, TRBD2, lacks DNA for checking. CDR3 length equals 13 residues. Germline CDR1 is MNHEY and CDR2 is SMNVEV (reference sequence). The CDR3 loop is CASSFSGGLEQYF.

The V and J genes are TRBV24-1 and TRBJ2-1; TCRdb gives TRBD2 as the D gene, but with no DNA this cannot be confirmed. The CDR3 has 16 residues. The V gene's germline CDR1 is KGHDR and CDR2 SFDVKD. CDR3 sequence reads: CATSERSASGSHEQFF.

V is TRBV7-2 and J is TRBJ2-1; TCRdb designates TRBD1, a call that cannot be tested without DNA. Germline values: CDR1 SGHTA, CDR2 FQGNSA. This CDR3 has 15 residues. The CDR3 reads CASSLVGTPNNEQFF.

This clonotype shows up as medium-sized by frequency. The chain joins TRBV6-5 to TRBJ1-2; TCRdb gives TRBD1 as the D gene, but with no DNA this cannot be confirmed. The germline V gene has CDR1 MNHEY and CDR2 SVGAGI. The CDR3 totals 15 residues. The CDR3 loop is CASSYRGGAGYGYTF.